The clone carrying this TCR beta chain was counted once. Antigen: not known. Trimming cost V 4 bases and J 15 bases; bases outside gene matches: 9. The germline V gene encodes CDR1 SGHTA and CDR2 FQGNSA. CDR3 length: 12 amino acids. Data came from immunoSEQ multiplex PCR; TCRdb stores just in-frame clones and leaves some out. Of just under 95,000 clones in the sample, approximately 91% are singletons; the top ten hold 20% to 25%. The data originate from a study of T cell responses to AZD1222 COVID-19 vaccine. General study findings and limits: Clonal diversity was possibly underestimated, and white British individuals and females predominated among donors.

The chain is built from TRBV7-2 and TRBJ2-1, with 7 bases aligning to TRBD2. Sequencing used peripheral blood, obtained on day 0 of AZD1222 vaccination. This sequence was found in an adult in good health. The CDR3 reads CASSSPRLASFF. The CDR3, as DNA: TGTGCCAGCAGCTCCCCGAGACTAGCCTCGTTCTTC.